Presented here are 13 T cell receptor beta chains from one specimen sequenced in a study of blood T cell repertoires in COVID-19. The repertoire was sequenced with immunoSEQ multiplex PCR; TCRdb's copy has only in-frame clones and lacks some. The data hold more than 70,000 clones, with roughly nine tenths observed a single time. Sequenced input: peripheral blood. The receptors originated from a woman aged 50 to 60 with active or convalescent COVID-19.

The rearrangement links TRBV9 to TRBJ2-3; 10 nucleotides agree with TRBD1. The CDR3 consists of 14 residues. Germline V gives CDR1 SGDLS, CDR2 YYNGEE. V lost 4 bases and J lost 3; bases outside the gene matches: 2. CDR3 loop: CASSLGQGTDTQYF. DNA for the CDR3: TGTGCCAGCAGCCTGGGACAGGGGACAGATACGCAGTATTTT.

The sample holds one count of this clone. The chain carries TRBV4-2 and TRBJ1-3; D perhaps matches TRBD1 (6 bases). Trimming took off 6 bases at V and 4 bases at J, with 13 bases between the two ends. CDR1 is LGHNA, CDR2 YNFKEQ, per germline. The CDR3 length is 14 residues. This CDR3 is CASRPQGTGNTIYF. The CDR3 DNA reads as TGTGCCAGCAGACCTCAGGGGACCGGAAACACCATATATTTT.

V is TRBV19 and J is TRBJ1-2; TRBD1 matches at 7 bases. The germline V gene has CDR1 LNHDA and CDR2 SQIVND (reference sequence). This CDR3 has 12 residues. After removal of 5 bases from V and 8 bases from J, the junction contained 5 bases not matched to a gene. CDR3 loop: CASSRSGGGYTF. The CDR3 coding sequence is TGTGCCAGTAGTCGCTCAGGGGGGGGCTACACCTTC.

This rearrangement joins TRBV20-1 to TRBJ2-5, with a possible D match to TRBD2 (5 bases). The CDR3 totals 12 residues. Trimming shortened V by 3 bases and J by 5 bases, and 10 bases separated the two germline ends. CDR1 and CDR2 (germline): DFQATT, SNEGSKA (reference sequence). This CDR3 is CSASLGGETQYF. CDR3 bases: TGCAGTGCTAGTTTGGGCGGGGAGACCCAGTACTTC.

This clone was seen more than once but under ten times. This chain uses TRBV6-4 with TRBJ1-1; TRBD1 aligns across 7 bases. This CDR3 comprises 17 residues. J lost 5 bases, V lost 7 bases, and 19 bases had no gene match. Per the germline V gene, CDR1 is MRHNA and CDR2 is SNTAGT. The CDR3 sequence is CASTYRDSPGIGTEAFF. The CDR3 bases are TGTGCCAGCACGTACCGGGACAGCCCTGGAATAGGAACTGAAGCTTTCTTT.

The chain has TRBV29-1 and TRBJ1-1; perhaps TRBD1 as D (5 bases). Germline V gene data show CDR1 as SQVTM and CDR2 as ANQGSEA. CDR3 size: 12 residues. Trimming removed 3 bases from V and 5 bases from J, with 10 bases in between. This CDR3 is CSVDQGGTEAFF. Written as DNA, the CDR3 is TGCAGCGTTGACCAGGGTGGTACTGAAGCTTTCTTT.

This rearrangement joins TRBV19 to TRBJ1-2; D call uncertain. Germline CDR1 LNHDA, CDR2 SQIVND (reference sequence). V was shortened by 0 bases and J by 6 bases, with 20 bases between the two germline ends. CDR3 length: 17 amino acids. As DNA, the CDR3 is TGTGCCAGTAGTATAGATCGATCGCGGCTCATATCGCATGGCTACACCTTC. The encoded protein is CASSIDRSRLISHGYTF. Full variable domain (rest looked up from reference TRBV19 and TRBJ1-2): DGGITQSPKYLFRKEGQNVTLSCEQNLNHDAMYWYRQDPGQGLRLIYYSQIVNDFQKGDIAEGYSVSREKKESFPLTVTSAQKNPTAFYLCASSIDRSRLISHGYTFGSGTRLTVV.

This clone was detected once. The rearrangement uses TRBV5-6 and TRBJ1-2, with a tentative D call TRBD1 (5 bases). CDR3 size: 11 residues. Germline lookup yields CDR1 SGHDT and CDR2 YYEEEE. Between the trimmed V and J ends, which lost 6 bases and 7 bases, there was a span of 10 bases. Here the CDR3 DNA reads TGTGCCAGCATGAGCGGGGGTGGCTACACCTTC. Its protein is CASMSGGGYTF.

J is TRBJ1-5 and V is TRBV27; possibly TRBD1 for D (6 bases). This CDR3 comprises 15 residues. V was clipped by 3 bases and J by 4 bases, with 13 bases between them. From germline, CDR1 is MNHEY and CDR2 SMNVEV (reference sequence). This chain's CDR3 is CASSFAGRGNQPQHF. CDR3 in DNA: TGTGCCAGCAGTTTTGCGGGGAGGGGGAATCAGCCCCAGCATTTT.

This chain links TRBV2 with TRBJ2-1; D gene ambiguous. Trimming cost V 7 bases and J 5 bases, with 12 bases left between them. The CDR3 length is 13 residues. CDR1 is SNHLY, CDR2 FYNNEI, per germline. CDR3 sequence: CASKVGVHNEQFF. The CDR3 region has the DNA TGTGCCAGCAAAGTTGGAGTCCACAATGAGCAGTTCTTC.

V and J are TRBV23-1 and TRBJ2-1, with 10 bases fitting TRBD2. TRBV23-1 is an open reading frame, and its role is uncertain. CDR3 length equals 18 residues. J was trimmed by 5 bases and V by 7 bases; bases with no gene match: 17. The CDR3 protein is CASMGASGGASSHNEQFF. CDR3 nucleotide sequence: TGCGCCAGCATGGGGGCGAGCGGGGGGGCCTCTTCCCACAATGAGCAGTTCTTC.

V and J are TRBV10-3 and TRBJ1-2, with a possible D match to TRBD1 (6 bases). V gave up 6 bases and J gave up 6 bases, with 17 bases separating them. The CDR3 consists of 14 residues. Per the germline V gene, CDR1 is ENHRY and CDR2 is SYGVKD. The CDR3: CAIRANSGDDGYTF. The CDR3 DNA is TGTGCCATCAGAGCGAATTCAGGGGACGATGGCTACACCTTC.

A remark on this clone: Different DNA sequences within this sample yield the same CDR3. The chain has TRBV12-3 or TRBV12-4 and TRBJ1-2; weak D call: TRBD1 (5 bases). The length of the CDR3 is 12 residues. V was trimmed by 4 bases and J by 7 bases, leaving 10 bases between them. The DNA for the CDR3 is TGTGCCAGCAGTTCCCTCGGGGGTGGCTACACCTTC. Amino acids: CASSSLGGGYTF.